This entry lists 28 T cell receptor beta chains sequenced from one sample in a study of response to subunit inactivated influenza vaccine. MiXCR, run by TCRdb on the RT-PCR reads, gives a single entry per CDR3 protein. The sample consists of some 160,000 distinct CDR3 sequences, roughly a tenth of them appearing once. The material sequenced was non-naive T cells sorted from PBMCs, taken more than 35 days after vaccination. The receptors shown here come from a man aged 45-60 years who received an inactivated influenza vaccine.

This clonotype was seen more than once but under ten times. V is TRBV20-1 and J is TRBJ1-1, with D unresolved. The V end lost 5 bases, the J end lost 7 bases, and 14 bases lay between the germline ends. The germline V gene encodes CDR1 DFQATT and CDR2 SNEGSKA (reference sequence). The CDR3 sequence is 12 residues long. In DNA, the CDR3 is TGCAGTGCTCCTAACACGTACCGTGAAGCTTTCTTT. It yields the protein CSAPNTYREAFF.

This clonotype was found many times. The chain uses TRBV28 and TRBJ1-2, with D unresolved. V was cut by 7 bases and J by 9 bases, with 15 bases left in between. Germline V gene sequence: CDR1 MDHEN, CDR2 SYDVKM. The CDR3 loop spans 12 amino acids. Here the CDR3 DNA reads TGTGCCAGCACCTCTGGGTCTCTACGCTACACCTTC. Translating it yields CASTSGSLRYTF.

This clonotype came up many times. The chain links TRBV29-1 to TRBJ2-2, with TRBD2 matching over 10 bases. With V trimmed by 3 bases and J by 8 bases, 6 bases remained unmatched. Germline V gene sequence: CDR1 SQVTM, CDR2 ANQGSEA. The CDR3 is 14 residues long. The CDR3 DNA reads TGCAGCGTTGAGGGACTAGCGTTGGGTGGGGAGCTGTTTTTT. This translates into CSVEGLALGGELFF.

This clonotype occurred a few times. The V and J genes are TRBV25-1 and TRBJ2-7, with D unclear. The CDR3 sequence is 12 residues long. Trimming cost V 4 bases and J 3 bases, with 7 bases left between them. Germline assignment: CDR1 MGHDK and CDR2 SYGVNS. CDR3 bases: TGTGCCAGCAGTGGGAGTAACTACGAGCAGTACTTC. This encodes CASSGSNYEQYF.

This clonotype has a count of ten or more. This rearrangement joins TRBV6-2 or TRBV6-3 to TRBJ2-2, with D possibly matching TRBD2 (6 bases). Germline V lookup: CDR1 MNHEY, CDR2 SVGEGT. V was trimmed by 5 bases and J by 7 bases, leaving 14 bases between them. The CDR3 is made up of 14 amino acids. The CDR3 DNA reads TGTGCCAGCAGTAGGGGACTCCGCGGCGGGGAGCTGTTTTTT. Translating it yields CASSRGLRGGELFF.

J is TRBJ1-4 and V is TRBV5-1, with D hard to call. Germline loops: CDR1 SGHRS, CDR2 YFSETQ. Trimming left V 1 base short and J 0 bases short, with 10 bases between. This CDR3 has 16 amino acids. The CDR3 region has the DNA TGCGCCAGCAGCTTGTCTGGCAGCACAACTAATGAAAAACTGTTTTTT. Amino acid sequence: CASSLSGSTTNEKLFF.

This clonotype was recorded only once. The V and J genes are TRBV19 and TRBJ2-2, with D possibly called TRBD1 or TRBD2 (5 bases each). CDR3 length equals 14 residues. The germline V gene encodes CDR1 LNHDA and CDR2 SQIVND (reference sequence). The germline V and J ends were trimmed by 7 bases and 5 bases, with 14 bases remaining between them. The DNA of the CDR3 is TGTGCCAGTAATCCGGGACCGACTACCGGGGAGCTGTTTTTT. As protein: CASNPGPTTGELFF.

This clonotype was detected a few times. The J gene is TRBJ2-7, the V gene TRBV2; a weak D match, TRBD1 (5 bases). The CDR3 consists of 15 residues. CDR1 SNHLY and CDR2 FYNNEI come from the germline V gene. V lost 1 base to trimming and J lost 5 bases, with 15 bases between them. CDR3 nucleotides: TGTGCCAGCAGTGAAGACCCAGGGTTGTCCCACGAGCAGTACTTC. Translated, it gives CASSEDPGLSHEQYF.

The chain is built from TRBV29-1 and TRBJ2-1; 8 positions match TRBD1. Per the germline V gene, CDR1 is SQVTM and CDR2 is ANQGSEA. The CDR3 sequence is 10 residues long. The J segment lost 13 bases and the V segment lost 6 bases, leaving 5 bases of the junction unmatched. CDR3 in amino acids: CSVDDRGQFF. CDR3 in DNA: TGCAGCGTCGACGACAGGGGCCAGTTCTTC.

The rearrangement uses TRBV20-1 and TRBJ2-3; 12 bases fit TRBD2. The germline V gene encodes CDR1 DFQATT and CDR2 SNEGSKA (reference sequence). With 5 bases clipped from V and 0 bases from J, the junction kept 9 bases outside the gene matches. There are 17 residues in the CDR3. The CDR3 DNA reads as TGCAGTGCTGTATCGACTAGCGGGAGAACTAGCACAGATACGCAGTATTTT. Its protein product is CSAVSTSGRTSTDTQYF.

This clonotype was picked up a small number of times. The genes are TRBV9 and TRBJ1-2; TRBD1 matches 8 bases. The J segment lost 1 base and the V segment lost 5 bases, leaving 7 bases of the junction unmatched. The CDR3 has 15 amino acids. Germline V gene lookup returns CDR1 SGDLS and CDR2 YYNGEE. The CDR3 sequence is CASSRQGRNNYGYTF. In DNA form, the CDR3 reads TGTGCCAGCAGTAGACAGGGGCGAAATAACTATGGCTACACCTTC.

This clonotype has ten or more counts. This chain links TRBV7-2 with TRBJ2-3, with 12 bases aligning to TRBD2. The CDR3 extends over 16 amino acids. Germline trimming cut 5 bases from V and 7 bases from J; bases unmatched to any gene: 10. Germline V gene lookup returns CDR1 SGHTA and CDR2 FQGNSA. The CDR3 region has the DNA TGTGCCAGCAGCCAAGCTAGCGGGAGGGCCGTGTATACGCAGTATTTT. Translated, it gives CASSQASGRAVYTQYF.

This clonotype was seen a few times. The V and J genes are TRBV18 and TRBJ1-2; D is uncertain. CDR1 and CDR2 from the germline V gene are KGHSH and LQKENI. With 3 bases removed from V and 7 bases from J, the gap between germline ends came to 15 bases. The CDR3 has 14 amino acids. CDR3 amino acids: CASSPSGPPGGYTF. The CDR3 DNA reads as TGTGCCAGCTCACCCTCCGGGCCCCCCGGTGGCTACACCTTC.

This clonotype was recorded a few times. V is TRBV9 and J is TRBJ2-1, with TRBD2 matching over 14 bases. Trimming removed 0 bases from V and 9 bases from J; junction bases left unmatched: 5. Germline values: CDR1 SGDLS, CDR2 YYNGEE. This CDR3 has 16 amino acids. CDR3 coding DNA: TGTGCCAGCAGCGTAGGGACTAGCGGGGGGCAGGGTGAGCAGTTCTTC. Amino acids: CASSVGTSGGQGEQFF. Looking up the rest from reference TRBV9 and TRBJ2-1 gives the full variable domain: DSGVTQTPKHLITATGQRVTLRCSPRSGDLSVYWYQQSLDQGLQFLIQYYNGEERAKGNILERFSAQQFPDLHSELNLSSLELGDSALYFCASSVGTSGGQGEQFFGPGTRLTVL.

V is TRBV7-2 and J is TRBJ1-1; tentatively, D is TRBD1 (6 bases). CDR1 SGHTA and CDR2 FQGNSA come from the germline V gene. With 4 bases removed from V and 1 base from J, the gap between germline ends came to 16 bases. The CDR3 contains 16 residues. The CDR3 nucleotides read TGTGCCAGCAGCTCCGGGGACACCTTTAAGAACACTGAAGCTTTCTTT. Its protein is CASSSGDTFKNTEAFF.

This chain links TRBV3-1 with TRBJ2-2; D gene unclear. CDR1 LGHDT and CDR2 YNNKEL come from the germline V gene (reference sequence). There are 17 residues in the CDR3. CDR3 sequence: CTLSPALFSQDTGELFF. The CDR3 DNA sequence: TGTACCCTCAGCCCCGCCCTTTTTAGCCAGGACACCGGGGAGCTGTTTTTT.

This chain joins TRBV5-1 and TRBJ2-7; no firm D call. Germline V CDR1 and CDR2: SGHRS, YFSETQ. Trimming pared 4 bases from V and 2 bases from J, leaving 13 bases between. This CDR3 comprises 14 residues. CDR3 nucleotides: TGCGCCAGCAGCCAAGATGGGCCTCCCTACGAGCAGTACTTC. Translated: CASSQDGPPYEQYF.

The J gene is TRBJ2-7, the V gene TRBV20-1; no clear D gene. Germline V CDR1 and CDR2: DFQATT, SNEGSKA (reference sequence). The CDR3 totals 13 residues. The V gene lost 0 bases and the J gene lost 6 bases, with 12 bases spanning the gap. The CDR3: CSARDLYSREQYF. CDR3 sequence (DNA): TGCAGTGCTAGAGATCTCTACTCCCGCGAGCAGTACTTC.

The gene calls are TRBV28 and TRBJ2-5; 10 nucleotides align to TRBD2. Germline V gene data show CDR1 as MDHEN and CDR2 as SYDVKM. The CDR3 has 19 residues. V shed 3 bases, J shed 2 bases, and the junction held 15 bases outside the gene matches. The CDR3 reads CASSFTAGGPRGLQETQYF. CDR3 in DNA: TGTGCCAGCAGTTTTACAGCGGGAGGGCCGAGGGGTTTACAAGAGACCCAGTACTTC.

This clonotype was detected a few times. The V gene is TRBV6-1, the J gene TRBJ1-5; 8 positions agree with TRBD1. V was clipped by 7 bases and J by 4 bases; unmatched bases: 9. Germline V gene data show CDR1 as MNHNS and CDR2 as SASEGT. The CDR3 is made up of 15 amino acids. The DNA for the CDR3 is TGTGCCAGCAACGAGCGACAGGGGATGAATCAGCCCCAGCATTTT. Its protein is CASNERQGMNQPQHF.

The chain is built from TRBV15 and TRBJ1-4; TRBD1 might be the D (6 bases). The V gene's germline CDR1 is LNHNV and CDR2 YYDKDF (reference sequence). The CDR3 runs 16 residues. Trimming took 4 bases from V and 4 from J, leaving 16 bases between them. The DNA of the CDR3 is TGTGCCACCAGCAAATCGGTTACAGGGCTTAATGAAAAACTGTTTTTT. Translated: CATSKSVTGLNEKLFF.

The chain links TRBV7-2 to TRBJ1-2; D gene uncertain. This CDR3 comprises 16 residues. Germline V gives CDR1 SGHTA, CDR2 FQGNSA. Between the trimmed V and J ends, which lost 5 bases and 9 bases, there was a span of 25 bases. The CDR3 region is CASSRYLNYGRMSYTF. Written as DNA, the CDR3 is TGTGCCAGCAGCCGATACCTAAACTACGGGCGAATGAGCTACACCTTC. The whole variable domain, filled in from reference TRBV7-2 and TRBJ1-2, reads GAGVSQSPSNKVTEKGKDVELRCDPISGHTALYWYRQSLGQGLEFLIYFQGNSAPDKSGLPSDRFSAERTGGSVSTLTIQRTQQEDSAVYLCASSRYLNYGRMSYTFGSGTRLTVV.

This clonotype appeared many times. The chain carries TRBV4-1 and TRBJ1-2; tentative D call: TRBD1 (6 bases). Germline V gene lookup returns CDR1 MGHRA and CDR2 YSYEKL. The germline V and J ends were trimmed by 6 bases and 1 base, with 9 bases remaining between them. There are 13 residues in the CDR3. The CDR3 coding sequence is TGCGCCAGCAGTCGGACAGTTAACTATGGCTACACCTTC. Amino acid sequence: CASSRTVNYGYTF.

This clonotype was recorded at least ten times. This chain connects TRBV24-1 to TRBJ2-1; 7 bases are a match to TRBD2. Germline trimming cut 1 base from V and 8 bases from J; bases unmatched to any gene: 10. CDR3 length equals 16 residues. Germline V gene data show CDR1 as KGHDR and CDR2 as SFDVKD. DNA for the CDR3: TGTGCCACCAGTGATTTTGCTAGCGGAAGAGCTCATGAGCAGTTCTTC. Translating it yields CATSDFASGRAHEQFF.

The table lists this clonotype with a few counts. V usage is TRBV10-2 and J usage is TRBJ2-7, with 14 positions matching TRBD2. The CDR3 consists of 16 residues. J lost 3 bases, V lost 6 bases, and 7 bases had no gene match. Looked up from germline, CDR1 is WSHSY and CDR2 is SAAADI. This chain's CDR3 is CASRETSGGVFYEQYF. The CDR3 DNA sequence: TGCGCCAGCAGGGAGACTAGCGGGGGGGTTTTCTACGAGCAGTACTTC.

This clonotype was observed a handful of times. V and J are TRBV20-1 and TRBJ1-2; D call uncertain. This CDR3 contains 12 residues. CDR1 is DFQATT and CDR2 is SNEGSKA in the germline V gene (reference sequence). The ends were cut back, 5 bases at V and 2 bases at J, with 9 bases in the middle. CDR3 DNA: TGCAGTGCTGTTACAGCCAACTATGGCTACACCTTC. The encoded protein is CSAVTANYGYTF.

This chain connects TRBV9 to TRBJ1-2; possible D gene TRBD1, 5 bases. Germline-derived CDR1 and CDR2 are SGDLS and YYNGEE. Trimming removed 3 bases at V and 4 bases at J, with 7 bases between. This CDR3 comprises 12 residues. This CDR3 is CASSGDVYGYTF. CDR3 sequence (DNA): TGTGCCAGCAGCGGGGACGTCTATGGCTACACCTTC.

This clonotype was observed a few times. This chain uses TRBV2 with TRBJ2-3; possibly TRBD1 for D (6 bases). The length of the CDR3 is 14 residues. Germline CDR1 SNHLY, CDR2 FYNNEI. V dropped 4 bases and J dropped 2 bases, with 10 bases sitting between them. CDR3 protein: CASSVNRVTDTQYF. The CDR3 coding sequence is TGTGCCAGCAGTGTGAACAGGGTCACAGATACGCAGTATTTT.